One and the same sample provided the 19 T cell receptor beta chains below, sequenced in a study of CD8 T cells in ankylosing spondylitis. TCRdb itself ran the 5' RACE reads through MiXCR, one entry per CDR3 protein. Found here are approximately 35,000 distinct CDR3 sequences, roughly 13% of them singletons; the top ten hold approximately 33%. Sequencing was done on a sample of synovial fluid, either unsorted or a sorted T cell fraction (not recorded which). Receptor source: a male donor with ankylosing spondylitis.

This clonotype is labeled as large (0.1 to 1%). The V call is TRBV12-3 or TRBV12-4, the J call TRBJ1-2; D is ambiguous. V lost 10 bases and J 2 bases, leaving 11 bases between the germline ends. This CDR3 is 12 amino acids long. In DNA, the CDR3 is TGTGCCACTCCTACATACAACTATGGCTACACCTTC. It specifies CATPTYNYGYTF.

At least ten counts were recorded for this clonotype. The chain combines TRBV7-8 with TRBJ2-1; TRBD2 aligns across 7 bases. The germline V gene encodes CDR1 SGHVS and CDR2 FQNEAQ. This CDR3 has 16 amino acids. J was trimmed by 0 bases and V by 0 bases; bases with no gene match: 2. CDR3 in amino acids: CASSLAAGVSYNEQFF. The CDR3 bases are TGTGCCAGCAGCTTAGCGGCGGGGGTCTCCTACAATGAGCAGTTCTTC.

This clonotype was counted many times. The rearrangement uses TRBV13 and TRBJ2-1; tentatively, D is TRBD2 (6 bases). V lost 0 bases to trimming and J lost 8 bases, with 17 bases between them. CDR3 length: 16 amino acids. Looked up from germline, CDR1 is PRHDT and CDR2 is FYEKMQ (reference sequence). CDR3 sequence (DNA): TGTGCCAGCAGCTTAGGCCTACCGGGAGTGGTGGATGAGCAGTTCTTC. Its translation is CASSLGLPGVVDEQFF.

This clonotype was detected many times. The chain uses TRBV5-1 and TRBJ2-7, with a possible D match to TRBD2 (6 bases). The V gene lost 4 bases and the J gene lost 3 bases, with 20 bases spanning the gap. The germline V gene encodes CDR1 SGHRS and CDR2 YFSETQ. The CDR3 consists of 16 residues. In nucleotides, the CDR3 is TGCGCCAGCAGCCAGCACGGAGGAGGAGGGAACTACGAGCAGTACTTC. Protein sequence: CASSQHGGGGNYEQYF.

This clonotype appeared many times. V and J are TRBV13 and TRBJ1-1; 9 bases fit TRBD1. Trimming at V came to 5 bases and at J to 5 bases, leaving 6 bases not matched to a gene. Germline loops: CDR1 PRHDT, CDR2 FYEKMQ (reference sequence). CDR3 length equals 14 residues. CDR3 loop: CASSTGQGWTEAFF. DNA of the CDR3: TGTGCCAGCAGCACCGGACAGGGGTGGACTGAAGCTTTCTTT.

This clonotype was counted once. The gene calls are TRBV20-1 and TRBJ2-1; TRBD2 is a possible D gene (6 bases). Looked up from germline, CDR1 is DFQATT and CDR2 is SNEGSKA (reference sequence). The CDR3 totals 15 residues. CDR3 bases: TGCAGCGGGCCACTCTTTGGCGGGGTGTACAATGAGCAGTTCTTC. It translates to CSGPLFGGVYNEQFF.

Ten or more counts support this clonotype. DNA for the CDR3: TGTGCCAGCAGTTCAACTCGGGACACCACCTACGAGCAGTACTTC. Protein sequence: CASSSTRDTTYEQYF. The rearrangement links TRBV6-2 or TRBV6-3 to TRBJ2-7; possibly TRBD1 for D (6 bases). The CDR3 length is 15 residues. CDR1 and CDR2 from the germline V gene are MNHEY and SVGEGT. Trimming shortened V by 4 bases and J by 2 bases, and 15 bases separated the two germline ends.

This clonotype was recorded at least ten times. V gene TRBV20-1 combines with J gene TRBJ2-1, with 9 bases lining up with TRBD1. In germline, CDR1 is DFQATT, CDR2 SNEGSKA (reference sequence). The CDR3 is made up of 16 amino acids. With V trimmed by 0 bases and J by 4 bases, 7 bases remained unmatched. CDR3 nucleotides: TGCAGTGCTAGAGATTGGGGGGGACAGGGATACAATGAGCAGTTCTTC. Protein: CSARDWGGQGYNEQFF.

This clonotype was seen repeatedly, ten times or more. V is TRBV27 and J is TRBJ2-1, with 14 bases identical to TRBD2. Per germline, CDR1 MNHEY and CDR2 SMNVEV (reference sequence). The CDR3 totals 17 residues. The V segment lost 4 bases and the J segment 8 bases; nucleotides outside the gene matches: 10. This chain's CDR3 is CASSSPVTSGRAYEQFF. CDR3 DNA sequence: TGTGCCAGCAGTTCCCCGGTGACTAGCGGGAGGGCCTATGAGCAGTTCTTC.

Only a few counts were recorded for this clonotype. The rearrangement uses TRBV6-5 and TRBJ2-5; the D is unclear. Trimming pared 4 bases from V and 0 bases from J, leaving 9 bases between. The CDR3 covers 14 residues. The germline gives CDR1 MNHEY, CDR2 SVGAGI. CDR3 sequence (DNA): TGTGCCAGCAGTTTCGACGAGAACCAAGAGACCCAGTACTTC. The encoded protein is CASSFDENQETQYF.

This clonotype was seen repeatedly, ten times or more. CDR3 coding DNA: TGTGCCAGCAGCTTAGTGGCGGGAGTATCCTACAATGAGCAGTTCTTC. It specifies CASSLVAGVSYNEQFF. V is TRBV7-8 and J is TRBJ2-1; 7 bases align to TRBD2. This CDR3 is built from 16 residues. Trimming cost V 1 base and J 1 base; bases outside gene matches: 4. Germline CDR1 and CDR2: SGHVS and FQNEAQ.

This sequence joins TRBV15 and TRBJ2-1; D is ambiguous. Deletions cut 1 base from V and 5 bases from J, with 9 bases between. CDR1 and CDR2 (germline): LNHNV, YYDKDF (reference sequence). CDR3 length: 14 amino acids. CDR3: CATSRGLINNEQFF. The CDR3 nucleotides read TGTGCCACCAGCAGAGGGCTGATTAACAATGAGCAGTTCTTC.

This chain uses TRBV4-1 with TRBJ1-2, with TRBD1 matching 8 bases. This CDR3 is built from 14 residues. The junction had 4 bases not matched to a gene; V was cut back by 3 bases and J by 4 bases. Germline V gene lookup returns CDR1 MGHRA and CDR2 YSYEKL. The CDR3 nucleotides are TGCGCCAGCAGCCAGGTCAGGGGGCTCTATGGCTACACCTTC. It encodes CASSQVRGLYGYTF.

This clonotype was counted only a few times. The chain couples TRBV28 to TRBJ2-7; D ambiguous. The ends were cut back, 1 base at V and 0 bases at J, with 4 bases in the middle. The CDR3 totals 13 residues. Germline CDR1 is MDHEN and CDR2 is SYDVKM. CDR3 nucleotide sequence: TGTGCCAGCAGTTTATTGAACTCCTACGAGCAGTACTTC. Translation: CASSLLNSYEQYF.

The chain couples TRBV6-2 or TRBV6-3 to TRBJ2-3; D gene unclear. This CDR3 contains 14 residues. Germline assignment: CDR1 MNHEY and CDR2 SVGEGT. The V and J ends lost 6 bases and 1 base respectively, with 11 bases between them. The CDR3 region is CASRRDIRTDTQYF. Here the CDR3 DNA reads TGTGCCAGCAGGAGAGATATACGCACAGATACGCAGTATTTT.

The rearrangement uses TRBV5-1 and TRBJ1-2; D gene uncertain. This CDR3 spans 17 amino acids. CDR1 and CDR2 from the germline V gene are SGHRS and YFSETQ. Trimming took off 1 base at V and 0 bases at J, with 16 bases between the two ends. CDR3 bases: TGCGCCAGCAGCTTGTCCCCACTACTTGGAGCTAACTATGGCTACACCTTC. Translating gives CASSLSPLLGANYGYTF.

The chain links TRBV12-3 or TRBV12-4 to TRBJ2-7; D might be TRBD1 (6 bases). The CDR3 contains 15 residues. Trimming pared 6 bases from V and 3 bases from J, leaving 18 bases between. For the CDR3, the DNA is TGTGCCAGCAGCCTCGAGGCAGGGGCATTCTACGAGCAGTACTTC. This codes for CASSLEAGAFYEQYF.

The rearrangement joins TRBV12-5 to TRBJ1-2; D uncertain. The V gene's germline CDR1 is LGHNT and CDR2 FRNRAP. The germline V and J ends were trimmed by 7 bases and 7 bases, with 16 bases remaining between them. This CDR3 has 13 amino acids. The CDR3 DNA is TGTGCTAGTGCAGAGGAGGGTCTGGGTGGCTACACCTTC. This encodes CASAEEGLGGYTF. Full variable domain (rest looked up from reference TRBV12-5 and TRBJ1-2): DARVTQTPRHKVTEMGQEVTMRCQPILGHNTVFWYRQTMMQGLELLAYFRNRAPLDDSGMPKDRFSAEMPDATLATLKIQPSEPRDSAVYFCASAEEGLGGYTFGSGTRLTVV.

The rearrangement links TRBV27 to TRBJ2-1, with TRBD2 matching over 9 bases. Germline CDR1 and CDR2: MNHEY and SMNVEV (reference sequence). The CDR3 is 17 residues long. V was pared by 5 bases and J by 0 bases, with 8 bases of the junction left unmatched. CDR3 region: CASSGGREGLSYNEQFF. CDR3 nucleotide sequence: TGTGCCAGCAGTGGGGGGCGGGAGGGTCTCTCCTACAATGAGCAGTTCTTC.